This TCR beta chain was identified in a study of cytotoxic CD8 clonotypes in ibrutinib-treated CLL. V dropped 5 bases and J dropped 4; count of bases not matched to a gene: 15. CDR3 length equals 18 residues. Germline V gives CDR1 LGHNA, CDR2 YSLEER. Sequenced by immunoSEQ multiplex PCR; TCRdb stores in-frame clones only, minus some. This sample yields fewer than 100,000 clones, of which roughly 77% are seen a single time; around 4.8% belongs to the top ten. The receptor was derived from a human donor with chronic lymphocytic leukemia. The genes are TRBV4-3 and TRBJ2-2; TRBD2 agrees at 8 bases. The sequenced sample was PBMCs, obtained after 12 months of ibrutinib treatment. CDR3 nucleotide sequence: TGCGCCAGCAGCGGCCGAGGGGCGGGAGGCCCGTCCACCGGGGAGCTGTTTTTT. It translates to CASSGRGAGGPSTGELFF.